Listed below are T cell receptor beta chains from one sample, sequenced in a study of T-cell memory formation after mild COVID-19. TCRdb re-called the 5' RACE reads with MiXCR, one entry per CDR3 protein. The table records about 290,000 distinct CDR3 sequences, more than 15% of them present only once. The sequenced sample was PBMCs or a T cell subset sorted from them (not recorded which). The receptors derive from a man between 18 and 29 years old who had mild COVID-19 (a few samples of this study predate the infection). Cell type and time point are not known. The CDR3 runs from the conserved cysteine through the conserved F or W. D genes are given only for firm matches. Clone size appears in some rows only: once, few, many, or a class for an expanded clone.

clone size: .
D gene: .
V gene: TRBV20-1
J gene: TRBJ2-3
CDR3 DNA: TGCAGTGCTAGAGAACGAGCCCAGGGTACAGATACGCAGTATTTT
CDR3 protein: CSARERAQGTDTQYF

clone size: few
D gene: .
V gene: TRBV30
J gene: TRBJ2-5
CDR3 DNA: TGTGCCTGGAATCCGGGGGTAATCGGGTCCCAGTACTTC
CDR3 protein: CAWNPGVIGSQYF

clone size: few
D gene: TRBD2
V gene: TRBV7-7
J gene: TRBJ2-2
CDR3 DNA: TGTGCCAGCAGAGCGGGGGGCAACACCGGGGAGCTGTTTTTT
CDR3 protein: CASRAGGNTGELFF

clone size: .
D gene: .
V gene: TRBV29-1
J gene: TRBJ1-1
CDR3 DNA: TGCAGCGTTCATAGGAGGCTGGACACTGAAGCTTTCTTT
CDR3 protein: CSVHRRLDTEAFF

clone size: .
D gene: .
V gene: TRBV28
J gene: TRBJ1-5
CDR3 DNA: TGTGCCAGCCGGGACAAACGGAATCAGCCCCAGCATTTT
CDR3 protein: CASRDKRNQPQHF

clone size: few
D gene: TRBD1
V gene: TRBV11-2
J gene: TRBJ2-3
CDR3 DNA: TGTGCCAGCAGCGTCTCAACAGGGGGAGATACGCAGTATTTT
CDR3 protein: CASSVSTGGDTQYF

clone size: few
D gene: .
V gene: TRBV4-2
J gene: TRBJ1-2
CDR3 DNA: TGTGCCAGCAGCCAAGATCTGGGGGGCAGTGGCTACACCTTC
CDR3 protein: CASSQDLGGSGYTF

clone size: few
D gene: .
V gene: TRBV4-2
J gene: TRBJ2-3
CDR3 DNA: TGTGCCAGCAGCCAAAAATTGGGCGGGCGGACAGATACGCAGTATTTT
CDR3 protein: CASSQKLGGRTDTQYF

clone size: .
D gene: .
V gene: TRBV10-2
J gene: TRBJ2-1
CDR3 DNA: TGCGCCAGCTGGGGGGTTTGGGATGAGCAGTTCTTC
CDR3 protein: CASWGVWDEQFF

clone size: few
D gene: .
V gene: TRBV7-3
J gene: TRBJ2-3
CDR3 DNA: TGTGCCAGCAGCCCGTCGTATTCCCCTAGCACAGATACGCAGTATTTT
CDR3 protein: CASSPSYSPSTDTQYF

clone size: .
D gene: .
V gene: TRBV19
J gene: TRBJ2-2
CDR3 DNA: TGTGCCAGTAGCCAACAACTACTAGGGGATTACACCGGGGAGCTGTTTTTT
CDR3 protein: CASSQQLLGDYTGELFF

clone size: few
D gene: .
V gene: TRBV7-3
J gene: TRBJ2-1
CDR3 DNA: TGTGCCAGCAGCTTAGGGTCGTCACCCTACAATGAGCAGTTCTTC
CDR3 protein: CASSLGSSPYNEQFF

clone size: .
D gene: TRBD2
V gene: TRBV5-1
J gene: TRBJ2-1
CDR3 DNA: TGCGCCAGCAGCCCGGGACTAGTGGTTGGCAATGAGCAGTTCTTC
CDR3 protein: CASSPGLVVGNEQFF

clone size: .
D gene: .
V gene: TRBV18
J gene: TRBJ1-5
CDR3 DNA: TGTGCCAGCTCACCTTATACGGGGGGCCGTCAGCCCCAGCATTTT
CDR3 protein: CASSPYTGGRQPQHF

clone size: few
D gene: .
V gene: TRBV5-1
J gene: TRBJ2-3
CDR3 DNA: TGCGCCAGCAGCTTGGACTCTCCATGGGGCACAGATACGCAGTATTTT
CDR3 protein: CASSLDSPWGTDTQYF

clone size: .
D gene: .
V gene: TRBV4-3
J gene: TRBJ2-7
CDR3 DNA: TGCGCCAGCAGCCAAGATTGGACCCCAGGGTTGGAGCAGTACTTC
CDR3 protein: CASSQDWTPGLEQYF